This TCR beta chain was retrieved from a study of blood T cell repertoires in COVID-19. As for the study in general: Cohort 3 donors were reported recovered after two negative PCRs, clearance, or symptom resolution. Acute and convalescent COVID-19 samples came from the United States, Italy and Spain.

Germline lookup yields CDR1 SGHRS and CDR2 YFSETQ. After removal of 4 bases from V and 4 bases from J, the junction contained 10 bases not matched to a gene. CDR3 length equals 16 residues. Original analysis: Amplification from reference gene primers served as the basis for estimated nucleated cell counts. The data were produced by immunoSEQ multiplex PCR, yet TCRdb's version contains in-frame clones alone and is incomplete. V and J calls and clone size are given by that table; D and trimming were obtained from the DNA. The table records more than 120,000 clones, nearly 85% of them present only once. In its sample, this clone was seen once.

The sequence was collected from a man in his forties or fifties in a cohort exposed to, infected with or recovered from COVID-19 (not recorded which). Sequenced material: PBMCs or T cells enriched from blood (not recorded which). The V and J genes are TRBV5-1 and TRBJ1-2; TRBD1 matches 10 bases. CDR3 region: CASSLGTGEALYGYTF. For the CDR3, the DNA is TGCGCCAGCAGCCTGGGGACAGGGGAGGCACTCTATGGCTACACCTTC.